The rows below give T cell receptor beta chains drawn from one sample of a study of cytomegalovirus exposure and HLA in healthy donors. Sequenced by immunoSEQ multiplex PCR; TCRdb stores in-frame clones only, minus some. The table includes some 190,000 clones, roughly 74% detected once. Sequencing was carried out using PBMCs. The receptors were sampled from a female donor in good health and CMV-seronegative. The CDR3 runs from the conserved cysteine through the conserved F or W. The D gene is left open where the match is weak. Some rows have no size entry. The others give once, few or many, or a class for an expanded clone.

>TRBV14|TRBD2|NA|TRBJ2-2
CASSYVAGDGELFF
TGTGCCAGTTCTTACGTGGCGGGGGATGGGGAGCTGTTTTTT
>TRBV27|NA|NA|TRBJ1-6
CASSNRDNSPLHF
TGTGCCAGCAGTAACAGGGATAATTCACCCCTCCACTTT
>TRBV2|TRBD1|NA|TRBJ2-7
CASRDDRGVHEQYF
TGTGCCAGCAGAGACGACAGGGGTGTCCACGAGCAGTACTTC
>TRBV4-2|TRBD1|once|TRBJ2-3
CASGSGTGVADTQYF
TGTGCCAGCGGTTCCGGGACAGGGGTGGCTGATACGCAGTATTTT
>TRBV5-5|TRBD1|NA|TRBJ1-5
CASSPGTDNQPQHF
TGTGCCAGCAGTCCCGGGACAGACAATCAGCCCCAGCATTTT
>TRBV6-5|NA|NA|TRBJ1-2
CASSYPVGRGIRLNF
NA
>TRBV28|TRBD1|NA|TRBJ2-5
CASFPGTAYQETQYF
TGTGCCAGCTTCCCCGGGACAGCGTACCAAGAGACCCAGTACTTC
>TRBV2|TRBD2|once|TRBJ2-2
CASSVNGGAIGELFF
TGTGCCAGCAGTGTTAACGGGGGGGCTATCGGGGAGCTGTTTTTT
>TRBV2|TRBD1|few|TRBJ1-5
CASRATGDQPQHF
TGTGCCAGCAGGGCGACAGGGGATCAGCCCCAGCATTTT
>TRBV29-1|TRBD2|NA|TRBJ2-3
CSVEAGLAGGLERYF
TGCAGCGTTGAGGCTGGACTAGCGGGAGGGCTAGAGAGGTATTTT
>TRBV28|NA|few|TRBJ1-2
CASSLFSDYGSYTF
TGTGCCAGCAGTTTATTTAGCGACTATGGAAGCTACACCTTC
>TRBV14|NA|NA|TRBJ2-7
CASSHYTSYEQYF
TGTGCCAGCAGCCATTACACCTCCTACGAGCAGTACTTC
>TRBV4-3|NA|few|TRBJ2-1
CASSQDIRVQGLGDNEQFF
TGCGCCAGCAGCCAAGATATCAGGGTTCAGGGATTAGGCGACAATGAGCAGTTCTTC
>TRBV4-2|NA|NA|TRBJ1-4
CASSQTPTQGWDEKLFF
TGTGCCAGCAGCCAGACACCTACGCAGGGATGGGATGAAAAACTGTTTTTT
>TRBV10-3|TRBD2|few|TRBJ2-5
CAISAGSGSGPGGETQYF
TGTGCCATCAGTGCGGGTTCGGGTAGCGGGCCGGGCGGTGAGACCCAGTACTTC
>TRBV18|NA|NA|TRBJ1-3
CASSQQGSGNTIYF
TGTGCCAGCTCACAACAGGGATCTGGAAACACCATATATTTT
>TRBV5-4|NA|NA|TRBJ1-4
CASSLRGTNEKLFF
TGTGCCAGCAGCTTACGGGGAACTAATGAAAAACTGTTTTTT